The 25 T cell receptor beta chains in this list originate from one sample, sequenced in a study of T-cell reconstitution after alpha-beta-depleted transplantation in children. Preparation of the TCRbeta library was carried out with unique molecular identifiers. TCRdb used MiXCR to reprocess the PCR reads, holding one entry per CDR3 protein. Among hundreds of thousands of distinct CDR3 sequences listed, roughly a tenth were seen once. The input for sequencing was PBMCs, taken before TCRalphabeta/CD19-depleted stem cell transplant. These receptors originate from a child less than two years old with acute myeloid leukemia, due to receive a stem cell transplant.

This clonotype was picked up many times. J is TRBJ1-5 and V is TRBV2; no clear D gene. The V gene lost 5 bases and the J gene lost 0 bases, with 8 bases spanning the gap. The length of the CDR3 is 14 residues. The germline gives CDR1 SNHLY, CDR2 FYNNEI. The CDR3 here is CASSRTYSNQPQHF. CDR3 bases: TGTGCCAGCAGTAGGACCTATAGCAATCAGCCCCAGCATTTT.

This clonotype has at least ten counts. The V gene is TRBV7-6, the J gene TRBJ1-2; possibly TRBD1 for D (5 bases). V was clipped by 5 bases and J by 0 bases, with 10 bases between them. This CDR3 comprises 14 residues. CDR1 is SGHVS, CDR2 FNYEAQ, per germline. This CDR3 reads CASSPGRTNYGYTF. The DNA for the CDR3 is TGTGCCAGCAGCCCGGGACGAACTAACTATGGCTACACCTTC. The full variable domain, rest sourced from reference TRBV7-6 and TRBJ1-2, is GAGVSQSPRYKVTKRGQDVALRCDPISGHVSLYWYRQALGQGPEFLTYFNYEAQQDKSGLPNDRFSAERPEGSISTLTIQRTEQRDSAMYRCASSPGRTNYGYTFGSGTRLTVV.

Of note for this clonotype: A read error is possible here, since a much larger clone lies one base away. The chain uses TRBV4-1 and TRBJ1-2; D unresolved. CDR1 and CDR2 from the germline V gene are MGHRA and YSYEKL. This CDR3 region has 14 residues. The CDR3 DNA follows: TGCGCCAGCAGCCAAGAATGGACCGGGATAGGCTACCCCTTC. It codes for CASSQEWTGIGYPF.

This clonotype has ten or more counts. The rearrangement links TRBV7-2 to TRBJ2-7; 7 bases align to TRBD1. Germline loops: CDR1 SGHTA, CDR2 FQGNSA. CDR3 length: 12 residues. Unmatched junction bases numbered 4, after V lost 5 bases and J lost 6 bases. CDR3 in amino acids: CASSLGQSEQYF. The CDR3 nucleotides are TGTGCCAGCAGCCTGGGACAGAGCGAGCAGTACTTC.

This clonotype has ten or more counts. This chain uses TRBV12-3 or TRBV12-4 with TRBJ2-7; 7 bases match TRBD1. Germline trimming cut 2 bases from V and 4 bases from J; bases unmatched to any gene: 5. The CDR3 consists of 14 residues. CDR3 coding DNA: TGTGCCAGCAGTTTAATGGGACAGCAATACGAGCAGTACTTC. It specifies CASSLMGQQYEQYF.

The CDR3 spells CTCSLPSGTDSGANVLTF. The CDR3 region has the DNA TGTACCTGCAGTCTCCCCTCCGGGACCGACTCTGGGGCCAACGTCCTGACTTTC. The chain carries TRBV3-1 and TRBJ2-6; D may match TRBD1 or TRBD2 (5 bases each). CDR1 and CDR2 from the germline V gene are LGHDT and YNNKEL (reference sequence). The CDR3 runs 18 residues.

The sample holds many counts of this clonotype. This sequence joins TRBV7-9 and TRBJ2-7; tentatively, D is TRBD2 (6 bases). This CDR3 is built from 13 residues. CDR1 is SEHNR, CDR2 FQNEAQ, per germline (reference sequence). Deletions cut 2 bases from V and 3 bases from J, with 8 bases between. CDR3 bases: TGTGCCAGCAGCTTACAGGGACTCTACGAGCAGTACTTC. It translates to CASSLQGLYEQYF.

This clonotype was seen repeatedly, ten times or more. The chain recombines TRBV19 with TRBJ2-7; 9 nucleotides agree with TRBD2. This CDR3 is 14 amino acids long. Trimming took 1 base from V and 2 from J; bases not matched to a gene: 0. Germline assignment: CDR1 LNHDA and CDR2 SQIVND (reference sequence). CDR3 region: CASSIGTSAYEQYF. The CDR3 DNA follows: TGTGCCAGTAGTATAGGGACTAGCGCCTACGAGCAGTACTTC. The variable domain in full, completed from reference TRBV19 and TRBJ2-7, reads DGGITQSPKYLFRKEGQNVTLSCEQNLNHDAMYWYRQDPGQGLRLIYYSQIVNDFQKGDIAEGYSVSREKKESFPLTVTSAQKNPTAFYLCASSIGTSAYEQYFGPGTRLTVT.

The chain's CDR3 is CASSPPTGREQYF. The CDR3 DNA is TGCGCCAGCAGCCCGCCCACCGGGCGCGAGCAGTACTTC. The chain recombines TRBV5-1 with TRBJ2-7; D is uncertain. Trimming took off 4 bases at V and 6 bases at J, with 14 bases between the two ends. This CDR3 is built from 13 residues. Germline V gene lookup returns CDR1 SGHRS and CDR2 YFSETQ.

This clonotype has at least ten counts. This chain joins TRBV20-1 and TRBJ2-7; 11 nucleotides agree with TRBD2. The J segment lost 3 bases and the V segment lost 3 bases, leaving 7 bases of the junction unmatched. The CDR3 extends over 15 amino acids. Germline assignment: CDR1 DFQATT and CDR2 SNEGSKA (reference sequence). In nucleotides, the CDR3 is TGCAGTGCTAGCGCTACCGGGACTAGCGGCTACGAGCAGTACTTC. It specifies CSASATGTSGYEQYF.

This clonotype was seen repeatedly, ten times or more. The chain carries TRBV13 and TRBJ2-1, with D uncertain. With 7 bases removed from V and 3 bases from J, the gap between germline ends came to 10 bases. This CDR3 has 13 residues. In germline, CDR1 is PRHDT, CDR2 FYEKMQ (reference sequence). The CDR3 DNA reads as TGTGCCAGCACCCGTGGCCTCTACAATGAGCAGTTCTTC. Its translation: CASTRGLYNEQFF. The full variable domain, its missing parts supplied by reference TRBV13 and TRBJ2-1, is AAGVIQSPRHLIKEKRETATLKCYPIPRHDTVYWYQQGPGQDPQFLISFYEKMQSDKGSIPDRFSAQQFSDYHSELNMSSLELGDSALYFCASTRGLYNEQFFGPGTRLTVL.

This clonotype was seen many times. The chain carries TRBV5-5 and TRBJ1-4; D is perhaps TRBD1 (6 bases). The V end was cut by 4 bases, the J end by 6 bases, with 19 bases between. There are 16 residues in the CDR3. Germline values: CDR1 SGHKS, CDR2 YYEKEE (reference sequence). In DNA form, the CDR3 reads TGTGCCAGCAGCCCCCTAGGGGGGCGCAGTGATGAAAAACTGTTTTTT. Residues: CASSPLGGRSDEKLFF.

This clonotype was counted at least ten times. The chain uses TRBV29-1 and TRBJ2-2; D gene uncertain. The CDR3 runs to 10 residues. Per germline, CDR1 SQVTM and CDR2 ANQGSEA. V was shortened by 3 bases and J by 6 bases, with 2 bases between the two germline ends. CDR3 region: CSVDAGELFF. In DNA form, the CDR3 reads TGCAGCGTTGATGCCGGGGAGCTGTTTTTT.

This clonotype was counted ten times or more. The rearrangement uses TRBV28 and TRBJ2-3; D possibly corresponds to TRBD1 (6 bases). Germline V gives CDR1 MDHEN, CDR2 SYDVKM. The CDR3 has 14 residues. V lost 5 bases, J lost 4 bases, and 13 bases lay in between. CDR3 nucleotide sequence: TGTGCCAGCAGTCCCGGGACACGGGCAGATACGCAGTATTTT. Translation: CASSPGTRADTQYF.

Ten or more counts support this clonotype. Mismatch with germline at one junction end may stem from a read error. The V and J genes are TRBV20-1 and TRBJ1-1, with TRBD1 as a possible D gene (5 bases). From germline, CDR1 is DFQATT and CDR2 SNEGSKA (reference sequence). The CDR3 totals 15 residues. DNA for the CDR3: TGCAGTGTTAGAGCGGCAGGGCTATCGGACACTGAAGCTTTCTTT. Translation gives CSVRAAGLSDTEAFF.

Comment on this clonotype: A much larger clone lies one base from this, so it may be a read error. The rearrangement joins TRBV20-1 to TRBJ2-4; D ambiguous. The CDR3 extends over 11 amino acids. CDR1 DFQATT and CDR2 SNEGSKA come from the germline V gene (reference sequence). CDR3 region: CSASLASIPYF. The CDR3 nucleotides are TGCAGTGCGTCCCTCGCAAGTATTCCGTACTTC.

This clonotype came up many times. The chain recombines TRBV5-1 with TRBJ2-1, with 7 bases fitting TRBD1. The CDR3 is 16 residues long. Losses at the gene ends were 0 bases for V and 0 bases for J; bases not matched to a gene: 3. CDR1 and CDR2 from the germline V gene are SGHRS and YFSETQ. Here the CDR3 reads CASSLAGTVSYNEQFF. CDR3 in DNA: TGCGCCAGCAGCTTGGCCGGGACAGTCTCCTACAATGAGCAGTTCTTC. Full variable domain (missing parts from reference TRBV5-1 and TRBJ2-1): KAGVTQTPRYLIKTRGQQVTLSCSPISGHRSVSWYQQTPGQGLQFLFEYFSETQRNKGNFPGRFSGRQFSNSRSEMNVSTLELGDSALYLCASSLAGTVSYNEQFFGPGTRLTVL.

Details on this clonotype: A single base separates this from a much larger clone, so it may be a read error. This chain connects TRBV4-2 to TRBJ2-5; D is unclear. CDR3 size: 13 residues. Germline V gene data show CDR1 as LGHNA and CDR2 as YNFKEQ. V shed 4 bases and J shed 10 bases, with 16 bases lying between them. This chain's CDR3 is CASSPGTSRNQYF. The CDR3 DNA reads TGTGCCAGCAGCCCCGGAACCTCCAGAAACCAGTACTTC.

As regards this clonotype: The germline gene is not matched at one end of the junction; a read error may be the cause. This rearrangement joins TRBV6-1 to TRBJ2-1, with 8 bases fitting TRBD2. The CDR3 extends over 14 amino acids. Germline CDR1 MNHNS, CDR2 SASEGT. CDR3 DNA: TGTGTCAGCACCCCCAGCGGGGGTGACAATGAGCAGTTCTTC. This gives the protein CVSTPSGGDNEQFF.

This clonotype was recorded at least ten times. The V gene is TRBV29-1, the J gene TRBJ1-2, with unresolved D. Trimming left V 4 bases short and J 8 bases short, with 14 bases between. CDR3 length equals 12 residues. The V gene's germline CDR1 is SQVTM and CDR2 ANQGSEA. The CDR3 nucleotides read TGCAGCGTTGCTAGGAGGGATCGGGGCTACACCTTC. As protein: CSVARRDRGYTF.

V and J are TRBV25-1 and TRBJ2-1; D gene ambiguous. The germline gives CDR1 MGHDK, CDR2 SYGVNS. Trimming left V 1 base short and J 0 bases short, with 7 bases between. The CDR3 consists of 15 residues. CDR3 in DNA: TGTGCCAGCAGTGAATTGGCCAGCTCCTACAATGAGCAGTTCTTC. Protein: CASSELASSYNEQFF. The variable domain in full, completed from reference TRBV25-1 and TRBJ2-1, reads EADIYQTPRYLVIGTGKKITLECSQTMGHDKMYWYQQDPGMELHLIHYSYGVNSTEKGDLSSESTVSRIRTEHFPLTLESARPSHTSQYLCASSELASSYNEQFFGPGTRLTVL.

This clonotype was seen repeatedly, ten times or more. This chain links TRBV5-1 with TRBJ2-7, with D perhaps TRBD1 or TRBD2 (5 bases each). Germline lookup yields CDR1 SGHRS and CDR2 YFSETQ. The CDR3 totals 14 residues. V lost 4 bases and J 0 bases, leaving 11 bases between the germline ends. CDR3: CASSGTTFSYEQYF. As DNA, the CDR3 is TGCGCCAGCAGCGGGACCACTTTCTCCTACGAGCAGTACTTC.

Concerning this clonotype: This may arise from a read error, as a much more abundant clone is one base away. The V gene is TRBV10-3, the J gene TRBJ2-1; D is perhaps TRBD1 or TRBD2 (5 bases each). Trimming took 8 bases from V and 6 from J, leaving 17 bases between them. Germline CDR1 reads ENHRY; CDR2 reads SYGVKD. The CDR3 covers 14 residues. CDR3 sequence: CAIGKSGTVNEQFF. The CDR3 coding sequence is TGTGCCATCGGTAAGTCCGGGACCGTCAATGAGCAGTTCTTC.

Points on this clonotype: A read error may explain this, as a much larger clone is one base away. V is TRBV4-1 and J is TRBJ1-2, with 7 bases fitting TRBD1. The CDR3 covers 15 residues. Per the germline V gene, CDR1 is MGHRA and CDR2 is YSYEKL. The DNA of the CDR3 is TGCGCCCGCAGTCCCCAGGGGGGGGCAAACTATGGCTACACCTTC. Its translation: CARSPQGGANYGYTF.

Worth noting for this clonotype: One base away lies a much larger clone, so this may be a sequencing read error. V usage is TRBV27 and J usage is TRBJ1-2; no clear D. The CDR3 contains 16 residues. Per the germline V gene, CDR1 is MNHEY and CDR2 is SMNVEV (reference sequence). V was pared by 6 bases and J by 8 bases, with 25 bases between. CDR3 sequence: CASRPTNNLQLRGYTF. The CDR3 DNA is TGTGCCAGCAGACCGACTAACAACCTCCAATTGAGGGGCTACACCTTC.